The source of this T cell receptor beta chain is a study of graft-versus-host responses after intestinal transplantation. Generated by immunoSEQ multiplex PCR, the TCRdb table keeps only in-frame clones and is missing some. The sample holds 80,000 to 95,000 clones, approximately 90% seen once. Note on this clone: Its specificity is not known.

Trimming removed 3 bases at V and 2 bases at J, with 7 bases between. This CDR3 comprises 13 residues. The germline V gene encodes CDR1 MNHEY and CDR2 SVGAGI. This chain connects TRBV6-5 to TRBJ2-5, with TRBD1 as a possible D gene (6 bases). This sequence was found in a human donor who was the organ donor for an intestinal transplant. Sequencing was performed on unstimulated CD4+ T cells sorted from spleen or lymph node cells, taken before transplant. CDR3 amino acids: CASSYRGQETQYF. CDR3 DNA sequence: TGTGCCAGCAGTTATAGGGGGCAAGAGACCCAGTACTTC.